This T cell receptor beta chain was sequenced in a study of shared clonotypes between healthy human individuals. The input for sorted-subset replicate PCRs was approximately 210 ng DNA, around 30,000 T cell genomes. The assay was immunoSEQ multiplex PCR, and TCRdb's table has in-frame clones only and misses some. This table has about 2.1 million clones, 93% appearing once. In this sample, this clone turned up once. The antigen remains undetermined. CDR1 and CDR2 from the germline V gene are LNHDA and SQIVND (reference sequence). The CDR3 loop spans 14 amino acids. The germline V and J ends were trimmed by 5 bases and 0 bases, with 10 bases remaining between them. In the naive CD8 group, cells lacked CD45RO and were positively selected for CCR7, so terminally differentiated effector memory CD45RA+ cells were left out. Study-wide results and caveats: Clonotype sharing across a few donors was observed for around 4.8% of naive CD4 clonotypes.

This clonotype was obtained from a man between 18 and 35 years old in good health. Some clones in this sample may be carry-over from other donors' samples. The sample comprised naive CD8+ T cells from PBMCs. This chain uses TRBV19 with TRBJ1-2, with D possibly TRBD1 on 5 matching bases. The CDR3 is CASSVRQTNYGYTF. The CDR3 DNA reads TGTGCCAGTAGTGTCAGACAGACTAACTATGGCTACACCTTC.